Listed below are T cell receptor beta chains from one sample, sequenced in a study of PD-L1 blockade in urothelial cancer. Method: immunoSEQ multiplex PCR; TCRdb's copy keeps in-frame clones and lacks some. Among 45,000 to 60,000 clones listed, 75% to 90% were seen once. Sequenced here: PBMCs, sampled around atezolizumab (anti-PD-L1) treatment. The source of these receptors is a man in his forties or fifties with urothelial cancer. Each CDR3 is given without its conserved first and last residue. The size of a clone is reported for some rows only, either as once, few or many, or as a class for expanded clones.

TRBJ1-1	.	TRBV6-1	AGGQFGTEAF
TRBJ2-3	.	TRBV7-9	VSTLNSRRGALTDTQY
TRBJ1-1	.	TRBV9	ASSVRGRRPGEMNTEAF
TRBJ1-2	.	TRBV19	ASSTQDRGRGGYT
TRBJ2-1	once	TRBV4-3	ASSQSPYNEQF
TRBJ2-1	.	TRBV4-3	ASSQRTSGYNEQF
TRBJ2-5	.	TRBV5-1	ASSFGGSGETQY
TRBJ1-1	.	TRBV14	ASSFLDRNTEAF
TRBJ2-3	.	TRBV7-2	ASSSTGGADTQY
TRBJ1-5	few	TRBV2	ASSEEGAGNQPQH
TRBJ2-7	.	TRBV4-1	ASSQVGSIRASGEQY
TRBJ2-7	.	TRBV6-5	ASSTGGLSYEQY
TRBJ2-3	.	TRBV5-8	ASSFKGGKRD
TRBJ2-7	.	TRBV27	ASSWGQGDYEQY
TRBJ2-1	.	TRBV7-6	ASSLVDSSYNEQF
TRBJ1-5	.	TRBV6-1	ASSEEQGLRQPQH
TRBJ2-1	.	TRBV7-3	ASSLLPGSSYNEQF
TRBJ2-7	.	TRBV11-2	ASSPLRRQGAYEQY
TRBJ1-4	few	TRBV21-1	ASSKHQTGYVGLF
TRBJ2-3	once	TRBV5-4	ASRGEETTDTQY
TRBJ1-2	.	TRBV7-6	ASSRQTNYGYT
TRBJ1-1	.	TRBV10-3	AISEAMNTEAF
TRBJ2-1	.	TRBV6-6	ASSPNNEQF
TRBJ2-3	.	TRBV5-6	ASSSLLTGTSRSTDTQY
TRBJ1-5	.	TRBV7-6	ASRYTGGEGQPQH
TRBJ1-1	.	TRBV10-3	AISGTVNTEAF
TRBJ2-7	.	TRBV7-8	ASSSGVVYEQY
TRBJ1-1	.	TRBV5-4	ASRADRLGEAF
TRBJ2-1	.	TRBV29-1	SASNQGLGNEQF
TRBJ2-5	.	TRBV7-2	ASSHKETQY
TRBJ2-7	once	TRBV5-1	ASSSPSYEQY
TRBJ2-1	.	TRBV6-5	ASRGLDRGTNEQF
TRBJ2-3	.	TRBV7-3	ASSTPSGLAEDTQY
TRBJ1-2	once	TRBV28	ASSLGGYGYT
TRBJ2-1	.	TRBV2	ASSLSGLSYNEQF
TRBJ2-3	.	TRBV7-3	ASSCRTLSTDTQY
TRBJ1-1	.	TRBV5-1	ASSLPGELNTEAF
TRBJ1-4	.	TRBV4-2	ASSQDRGSRNEKLF
TRBJ1-4	.	TRBV4-1	ASSQGTGREKLF
TRBJ2-1	.	TRBV5-8	ASSLAGRGYNEQF
TRBJ2-7	.	TRBV27	ASSRGSSYEQY
TRBJ2-3	.	TRBV5-4	ASSFGGRLDTQY
TRBJ1-6	once	TRBV5-4	ASSSGDRGLSPRRLH
TRBJ2-6	few	TRBV18	ASSPGDRVLSGANVLT
TRBJ2-7	.	TRBV4-1	ASSKSDLYEQY